These 15 T cell receptor beta chains were all obtained from the same sample, sequenced in a study of tumor-infiltrating lymphocytes in oesophageal squamous cell carcinoma. One entry per CDR3 protein, called by TCRdb with MiXCR from the PCR reads. The table has around 15,000 distinct CDR3 sequences, roughly 50% seen once. Specimen: esophageal tumor tissue. Source of these receptors: a female donor with esophageal squamous cell carcinoma.

Notes on this clonotype: A much larger clone lies a single base off, so this may be a read error. The gene calls are TRBV11-3 and TRBJ2-1; possibly TRBD2 for D (6 bases). Germline V lookup: CDR1 SGHNT, CDR2 YENEEA. The CDR3 length is 15 residues. CDR3 loop: CASSRLGSSYNEQLF. CDR3 nucleotides: TGTGCCAGCAGCCGACTAGGGAGCTCCTACAATGAGCAGTTATTC.

About this clonotype: Mismatch with germline at one junction end may stem from a read error. V is TRBV12-3 or TRBV12-4 and J is TRBJ1-6; TRBD1 agrees at 8 bases. This CDR3 comprises 13 residues. This CDR3 reads CANRAGTGHEQYF. DNA for the CDR3: TGTGCCAACAGGGCCGGGACAGGACACGAGCAGTACTTT.

This rearrangement joins TRBV5-6 to TRBJ2-7; D not resolved. V gave up 3 bases and J gave up 0 bases, with 1 base separating them. Germline values: CDR1 SGHDT, CDR2 YYEEEE. The CDR3 contains 11 residues. The CDR3 nucleotides read TGTGCCAGCAGCTACTCCTACGAGCAGTACTTC. Translating gives CASSYSYEQYF.

A few counts support this clonotype. The chain employs TRBV19 and TRBJ2-4; D gene unclear. The germline gives CDR1 LNHDA, CDR2 SQIVND (reference sequence). V lost 3 bases and J 5 bases, leaving 11 bases between the germline ends. The length of the CDR3 is 14 residues. CDR3 loop: CASSMNGLQNIQYF. CDR3 DNA sequence: TGTGCCAGTAGTATGAACGGGTTACAAAACATTCAGTACTTC. The variable domain in full, completed from reference TRBV19 and TRBJ2-4, reads DGGITQSPKYLFRKEGQNVTLSCEQNLNHDAMYWYRQDPGQGLRLIYYSQIVNDFQKGDIAEGYSVSREKKESFPLTVTSAQKNPTAFYLCASSMNGLQNIQYFGAGTRLSVL.

A single count supports this clonotype. V is TRBV6-8 and J is TRBJ2-1, with 8 bases matching TRBD2. Germline V CDR1 and CDR2: MNHGY, SAAAGT. Losses at the gene ends were 0 bases for V and 13 bases for J; bases not matched to a gene: 20. The CDR3 runs 18 residues. In DNA, the CDR3 is TGTGCCAGCAGTTACTCTTCCGAGGCTAGCGGGCCGCAAGAGACCCAGTTCTTC. Its translation is CASSYSSEASGPQETQFF.

This CDR3 is CATAQGVYGYTF. The CDR3 DNA reads TGTGCCACCGCTCAGGGGGTCTATGGCTACACCTTC. The chain couples TRBV6-2 or TRBV6-3 to TRBJ1-2; TRBD1 matches 7 bases. The V gene end was trimmed by 10 bases and the J gene end by 4 bases; junction bases not matched to a gene: 6. CDR3 length: 12 amino acids. Germline V gene sequence: CDR1 MNHEY, CDR2 SVGEGT.

The V gene is TRBV6-6, the J gene TRBJ2-7, with 11 bases identical to TRBD2. The CDR3 is 18 residues long. V gave up 6 bases and J gave up 0 bases; unmatched junction bases: 13. CDR1 MNHNY and CDR2 SVGAGI come from the germline V gene (reference sequence). CDR3 loop: CASRKTSGSIGISYEQYF. CDR3 DNA sequence: TGTGCCAGCAGAAAAACTAGCGGGAGTATTGGAATCTCCTACGAGCAGTACTTC.

This clonotype showed up many times. The rearrangement joins TRBV12-3 or TRBV12-4 to TRBJ2-5; 9 positions agree with TRBD1. V lost 4 bases, J lost 2 bases, and 8 bases stayed unmatched. This CDR3 comprises 16 residues. CDR3 nucleotide sequence: TGTGCCAGCAGTTGGGACAGGGCCGGAATTCAAGAGACCCAGTACTTC. It codes for CASSWDRAGIQETQYF.

This clonotype was detected only once. This chain joins TRBV7-2 and TRBJ2-7; 9 positions agree with TRBD1. The V gene's germline CDR1 is SGHTA and CDR2 FQGNSA. V lost 4 bases, J lost 7 bases, and 20 bases stayed unmatched. This CDR3 is built from 18 residues. The CDR3 DNA reads as TGTGCCAGCAGCTCACGACTCCCCGGGACAGGGACATACAATGAGCAGTACTTC. Protein: CASSSRLPGTGTYNEQYF.

This chain joins TRBV7-3 and TRBJ2-3, with D hard to call. CDR1 and CDR2 (germline): SGHTA, FQGTGA. The CDR3 contains 13 residues. V was cut by 4 bases and J by 6 bases, with 11 bases left in between. The DNA for the CDR3 is TGTGCCAGCAGCTGCAAGCAGTGGGATACGCAGTATTTT. Translating gives CASSCKQWDTQYF. Together with reference TRBV7-3 and TRBJ2-3, the CDR3 gives the full variable domain: GAGVSQTPSNKVTEKGKYVELRCDPISGHTALYWYRQSLGQGPEFLIYFQGTGAADDSGLPNDRFFAVRPEGSVSTLKIQRTERGDSAVYLCASSCKQWDTQYFGPGTRLTVL.

This clonotype was picked up many times. The J gene is TRBJ2-3, the V gene TRBV6-1; the D gene could be TRBD1 or TRBD2 (6 bases each). Trimming cost V 6 bases and J 3 bases, with 19 bases left between them. Germline V CDR1 and CDR2: MNHNS, SASEGT. The length of the CDR3 is 16 residues. DNA for the CDR3: TGTGCCAGCAGGGACCCCGGGAGTAGGGGGACAGATACGCAGTATTTT. Translating it yields CASRDPGSRGTDTQYF.

J is TRBJ2-3 and V is TRBV9; D not resolved. The DNA end lines up better with TRBJ2-7; the J call may be wrong. Germline V gene data show CDR1 as SGDLS and CDR2 as YYNGEE. CDR3 length: 13 residues. The CDR3 nucleotides are TGTGCCAGCAGCGCCCCCCCCTACAATGAGCAGTACTTC. Protein product: CASSAPPYNEQYF.

This clonotype has at least ten counts. This chain links TRBV11-2 with TRBJ2-7; TRBD2 matches at 10 bases. V shed 2 bases, J shed 3 bases, and the junction held 1 base outside the gene matches. Germline lookup yields CDR1 SGHAT and CDR2 FQNNGV. This CDR3 is built from 14 residues. The CDR3 loop is CASSLLAGVYEQYF. The CDR3 bases are TGTGCCAGCAGCTTACTAGCGGGGGTCTACGAGCAGTACTTC.

This chain joins TRBV7-2 and TRBJ2-5, with D perhaps TRBD1 (6 bases). The DNA end favors TRBJ1-2, so the J call may be wrong. Looked up from germline, CDR1 is SGHTA and CDR2 is FQGNSA. CDR3 size: 13 residues. CDR3 residues: CASSMGGGSGYTF. CDR3 bases: TGTGCCAGCAGCATGGGAGGGGGGTCAGGCTACACCTTC.

A single count supports this clonotype. The V gene is TRBV7-8, the J gene TRBJ1-2; D ambiguous. Germline V gene data show CDR1 as SGHVS and CDR2 as FQNEAQ. This CDR3 is built from 9 residues. The ends were cut back, 1 base at V and 9 bases at J, with 0 bases in the middle. CDR3 sequence: CASSLGYTF. For the CDR3, the DNA is TGTGCCAGCAGCTTAGGCTACACCTTC.